The source of this T cell receptor (beta chain) is a study of chemoradiotherapy in HPV16-positive cancers. Clones were read by immunoSEQ multiplex PCR, and TCRdb kept only the in-frame ones, dropping some. The data contain under 35,000 clones, 93% of them singletons. Germline V CDR1 and CDR2: SNHLY, FYNNEI. This CDR3 is built from 14 residues. After removal of 6 bases from V and 2 bases from J, the junction contained 4 bases not matched to a gene. The sequencing used blood, collected from a patient who underwent chemoradiotherapy. This TCR derives from a human donor with HPV-associated anogenital cancer. The V call is TRBV2, the J call TRBJ2-5; the match to TRBD2 covers 9 bases. CDR3 DNA sequence: TGTGCCAGCAGACCCACTAGCGGGCAAGAGACCCAGTACTTC. Encoded protein: CASRPTSGQETQYF.